The 5 T cell receptor beta chains listed next were all sequenced from one sample in a study of vaccination and CD4 T cells after COVID-19. The sample's time point: late sampling 161 to 241 days after vaccination in three convalescent patients. Treatment: roughly 10-day PBMC culture with coronavirus spike peptide pools or control peptides (ViraFEST assay). These receptors' antigens are unknown. Sequence data for DNA of cultured CD4+ T cells were generated by the Oncomine TCR Beta short-read assay. MiXCR was run by TCRdb on the PCR reads, yielding one entry per CDR3 protein. The data show about 25,000 distinct CDR3 sequences, more than 25% seen once. The sequences come from CD4+ T cells from blood, cultured in vitro, collected about 7 months after SARS-CoV-2 vaccination. The source of these receptors is a human donor who had recovered from COVID-19.

The chain has TRBV10-2 and TRBJ2-7, with TRBD2 matching over 14 bases. The CDR3 is 17 amino acids. V shed 6 bases, J shed 6 bases, and the junction held 13 bases outside the gene matches. Germline V lookup: CDR1 WSHSY, CDR2 SAAADI. CDR3 in amino acids: CASSWGLAGAESAEQYF. The CDR3 bases are TGCGCCAGCAGCTGGGGACTAGCGGGAGCTGAGAGCGCCGAGCAGTACTTC.

The chain employs TRBV27 and TRBJ2-1; 10 bases agree with TRBD2. The V and J ends lost 5 bases and 7 bases, in that order; junction bases with no gene match: 11. CDR1 MNHEY and CDR2 SMNVEV come from the germline V gene (reference sequence). This CDR3 has 16 amino acids. DNA of the CDR3: TGTGCCAGCAGTATCCTACTAGCGGGACCCGGAAATGAGCAGTTCTTC. Translated, it gives CASSILLAGPGNEQFF.

This clonotype has a handful of counts. This chain links TRBV6-1 with TRBJ1-1; no clear D. The CDR3 has 12 amino acids. The germline V and J ends were trimmed by 8 bases and 5 bases, with 12 bases remaining between them. Germline CDR1 MNHNS, CDR2 SASEGT. The CDR3 DNA reads TGTGCCAGCGGCCCCCCCGGAACTGAAGCTTTCTTT. Protein product: CASGPPGTEAFF.

This rearrangement joins TRBV24-1 to TRBJ2-1, with 7 bases matching TRBD2. This CDR3 spans 16 amino acids. J was trimmed by 4 bases and V by 3 bases; bases with no gene match: 8. From germline, CDR1 is KGHDR and CDR2 SFDVKD. The CDR3 region has the DNA TGTGCCACCAGTGATCGGGTCGGCGGGGGATACAATGAGCAGTTCTTC. This sequence encodes CATSDRVGGGYNEQFF.

This chain links TRBV20-1 with TRBJ2-5; tentatively, D is TRBD2 (6 bases). The CDR3 is 13 residues long. The ends were cut back, 2 bases at V and 3 bases at J, with 10 bases in the middle. Per the germline V gene, CDR1 is DFQATT and CDR2 is SNEGSKA (reference sequence). CDR3 nucleotides: TGCAGTGCTAGAAACTCGGGAGAAGAGACCCAGTACTTC. This gives the protein CSARNSGEETQYF.